This entry lists 2 T cell receptor beta chains sequenced from one sample in a study of cytomegalovirus exposure and HLA in healthy donors. Both 60 Vbeta primers and 13 Jbeta primers went into the PCR. The assay was immunoSEQ multiplex PCR, and TCRdb's table has in-frame clones only and misses some. The sample yields some 200,000 clones, 84% seen once. Sequencing input: PBMCs. These receptors originate from a woman aged 45-65 years in good health and CMV-seropositive.

The rearrangement joins TRBV6-5 to TRBJ1-3, with 7 nucleotides matching TRBD1. The CDR3 has 14 amino acids. The ends lost 5 bases at V and 7 bases at J; junction bases unmatched: 8. Germline V gene lookup returns CDR1 MNHEY and CDR2 SVGAGI. CDR3 region: CASSKATGTNTIYF. In DNA form, the CDR3 reads TGTGCCAGCAGTAAAGCGACAGGGACCAACACCATATATTTT.

This chain connects TRBV6-1 to TRBJ1-6, with 7 bases that match TRBD1. Germline V gene lookup returns CDR1 MNHNS and CDR2 SASEGT. The V segment lost 6 bases and the J segment 5 bases; nucleotides outside the gene matches: 7. This CDR3 has 15 residues. As DNA, the CDR3 is TGTGCCAGCAGCGACCAAGGGACAGATAATTCACCCCTCCACTTT. Amino acid sequence: CASSDQGTDNSPLHF.